The sequence of this TCR beta chain was determined in a study of cytomegalovirus exposure and HLA in healthy donors. General study results and limits: Analysis was carried out at a later point, and it linked a missense DCLRE1C variant to TCR beta V- and J-gene trimming. It was confirmed in vitro that three of the CMV-associated chains were specific for CMV antigens. Cytomegalovirus association was assigned to approximately 160 TCR beta chains.

Worth noting for this clone: The antigen remains undetermined.

Use of 60 Vbeta and 13 Jbeta primers characterized the PCR. The repertoire was sequenced with immunoSEQ multiplex PCR; TCRdb's copy has only in-frame clones and lacks some. Of about 130,000 clones listed, around 9% are singletons. Input material: PBMCs. The sequence was obtained from a man aged 35 to 55 in good health and CMV-seronegative.

The CDR3 is CASSQVPGLAGGRGLEQYF. The DNA of the CDR3 is TGCGCCAGCAGCCAAGTGCCGGGACTAGCGGGGGGACGCGGCCTCGAGCAGTACTTC. The genes are TRBV4-1 and TRBJ2-7, with 15 bases identical to TRBD2. This CDR3 is built from 19 residues. The V gene's germline CDR1 is MGHRA and CDR2 YSYEKL. V gave up 1 base and J gave up 6 bases; unmatched junction bases: 13.